This T cell receptor beta chain was sequenced in a study of T cells in Graves' hyperthyroidism and ophthalmopathy. Study-wide results and caveats: Peripheral blood also featured most of the thyroid clonotypes expanded above 0.001.

After removal of 6 bases from V and 4 bases from J, the junction contained 12 bases not matched to a gene. The germline gives CDR1 MNHEY, CDR2 SVGEGT. This CDR3 spans 16 amino acids. If no ophthalmopathy progression occurred within 18 months, Graves' hyperthyroidism was stable. Each patient was aged 18 to 65 and had newly diagnosed hyperthyroidism of under 2 months' duration. RNA transcripts gave rise to amplified TCR beta CDR3 regions. The HTBI primer set was used in a first-round RT-PCR of the TCR CDR3. TCRdb re-called the multiplex PCR reads through MiXCR, storing one row per CDR3 protein. The sample has about 420,000 distinct CDR3 sequences; around 16% are singletons. This clonotype has ten or more counts. Its antigen is as yet unknown.

The chain recombines TRBV6-2 or TRBV6-3 with TRBJ1-2; 9 nucleotides match TRBD1. Sequencing used blood. The source of this sequence is a young woman with Graves' hyperthyroidism. CDR3 coding DNA: TGTGCCAGCAGACAACCTTGGGACAGGGTCCCCTATGGCTACACCTTC. Protein sequence: CASRQPWDRVPYGYTF.